One sample yielded the 21 T cell receptor beta chains listed below, sequenced in a study of T cell repertoires in cytomegalovirus infection. A single record per CDR3 protein comes from TCRdb applying MiXCR to the reads. The top ten hold roughly 14% of the sample, which has 310,000 or so distinct CDR3 sequences, more than 20% seen once. Sequenced material: PBMCs. The origin of the receptors is a human donor in good health (CMV status not recorded). Some clones in this sample may be carry-over from other donors' samples.

This clonotype was seen at least ten times. The chain joins TRBV12-3 or TRBV12-4 to TRBJ1-6; tentatively, D is TRBD1 (5 bases). CDR3 length equals 13 residues. Trimming left V 2 bases short and J 16 bases short, with 15 bases between. CDR3 in DNA: TGTGCCAGCAGTTTACGTACAGGCTTAAAACTCCACTTT. Protein sequence: CASSLRTGLKLHF.

This clonotype has a count of ten or more. The rearrangement uses TRBV28 and TRBJ1-1; 9 positions match TRBD1. This CDR3 has 14 amino acids. In germline, CDR1 is MDHEN, CDR2 SYDVKM. V was pared by 7 bases and J by 4 bases, with 7 bases of the junction left unmatched. This chain's CDR3 is CASTGTGRVTEAFF. Here the CDR3 DNA reads TGTGCCAGCACCGGGACAGGGAGGGTCACTGAAGCTTTCTTT.

This clonotype turned up a few times. The rearrangement links TRBV2 to TRBJ2-1, with a weak D call TRBD1 (7 bases). Per germline, CDR1 SNHLY and CDR2 FYNNEI. This CDR3 has 15 amino acids. V lost 7 bases and J lost 6, with 19 bases in between. The CDR3 region has the DNA TGTGCCAGCAAAGGAGGGGGCCCCGGTGTCAATGAGCAGTTCTTC. Translated: CASKGGGPGVNEQFF. Combining the CDR3 with reference TRBV2 and TRBJ2-1 gives the whole variable domain EPEVTQTPSHQVTQMGQEVILRCVPISNHLYFYWYRQILGQKVEFLVSFYNNEISEKSEIFDDQFSVERPDGSNFTLKIRSTKLEDSAMYFCASKGGGPGVNEQFFGPGTRLTVL.

As DNA, the CDR3 is TGTGCCAGCAGGTTACAGGGGGCGAGCACCGGGGAGCTGTTTTTT. The encoded protein is CASRLQGASTGELFF. The chain employs TRBV28 and TRBJ2-2; TRBD1 aligns across 9 bases. Germline assignment: CDR1 MDHEN and CDR2 SYDVKM. The CDR3 is 15 amino acids. Losses at the gene ends were 6 bases for V and 4 bases for J; bases not matched to a gene: 6.

The chain is built from TRBV2 and TRBJ2-7; perhaps TRBD2 as D (6 bases). Per germline, CDR1 SNHLY and CDR2 FYNNEI. V was clipped by 6 bases and J by 2 bases, with 14 bases between them. This CDR3 comprises 14 residues. CDR3 amino acids: CASRTGTSPYEQYF. The CDR3 DNA follows: TGTGCCAGCAGGACCGGGACTTCTCCCTACGAGCAGTACTTC.

This clonotype has only a few counts. J is TRBJ2-6 and V is TRBV7-2; 9 nucleotides match TRBD1. V lost 4 bases and J lost 10; bases outside the gene matches: 5. Germline V gene lookup returns CDR1 SGHTA and CDR2 FQGNSA. This CDR3 comprises 14 residues. This chain's CDR3 is CASSSPGTGNVLTF. The CDR3 DNA sequence: TGTGCCAGCAGCTCTCCCGGGACAGGGAACGTCCTGACTTTC.

This clonotype was detected only once. This chain joins TRBV27 and TRBJ1-5; 11 bases are a match to TRBD1. CDR3 length: 15 amino acids. V was clipped by 5 bases and J by 6 bases; unmatched bases: 6. Germline assignment: CDR1 MNHEY and CDR2 SMNVEV (reference sequence). CDR3 amino acids: CASSPRDRGSQPQHF. The CDR3 DNA sequence: TGTGCCAGCAGTCCCCGGGACAGGGGGTCTCAGCCCCAGCATTTT.

The chain employs TRBV28 and TRBJ1-2, with TRBD1 identical over 7 bases. This CDR3 region has 19 residues. After removal of 3 bases from V and 4 bases from J, the junction contained 20 bases not matched to a gene. CDR1 is MDHEN, CDR2 SYDVKM, per germline. CDR3 loop: CASSLEVGGTGDWAYGYTF. CDR3 nucleotide sequence: TGTGCCAGCAGTTTGGAGGTGGGGGGAACAGGGGACTGGGCCTATGGCTACACCTTC.

This clonotype was observed many times. This rearrangement joins TRBV7-2 to TRBJ2-4; 9 bases line up with TRBD1. Germline V gene sequence: CDR1 SGHTA, CDR2 FQGNSA. Losses at the gene ends were 0 bases for V and 0 bases for J; bases not matched to a gene: 12. CDR3 size: 20 residues. CDR3 sequence reads: CASSLALETGTGLAKNIQYF. Written as DNA, the CDR3 is TGTGCCAGCAGCTTAGCGCTCGAAACCGGGACAGGGTTAGCCAAAAACATTCAGTACTTC.

This chain joins TRBV7-6 and TRBJ1-1, with unresolved D. This CDR3 has 14 amino acids. The V gene lost 7 bases and the J gene lost 1 base, with 13 bases spanning the gap. CDR1 is SGHVS, CDR2 FNYEAQ, per germline. The CDR3 loop reads CASTLSAGNTEAFF. The CDR3 nucleotides are TGTGCCAGCACATTGTCGGCAGGGAACACTGAAGCTTTCTTT.

This clonotype showed up just a few times. This rearrangement joins TRBV6-1 to TRBJ1-4; D is undetermined. Germline CDR1 and CDR2: MNHNS and SASEGT. This CDR3 is 15 amino acids long. The V gene lost 4 bases and the J gene lost 0 bases, with 9 bases spanning the gap. CDR3: CASSAEFSTNEKLFF. CDR3 nucleotides: TGTGCCAGCAGTGCCGAGTTCTCAACTAATGAAAAACTGTTTTTT.

A few counts support this clonotype. This chain joins TRBV7-6 and TRBJ2-3; D is undetermined. From germline, CDR1 is SGHVS and CDR2 FNYEAQ. Deletions cut 6 bases from V and 3 bases from J, with 10 bases between. This CDR3 spans 13 amino acids. The CDR3 nucleotides read TGTGCCAGCAGTACGGTCGCTACAGATACGCAGTATTTT. It codes for CASSTVATDTQYF.

In its sample, this clonotype was seen a few times. The genes are TRBV10-3 and TRBJ2-5; D gene uncertain. Germline lookup yields CDR1 ENHRY and CDR2 SYGVKD. V lost 0 bases and J lost 1, with 9 bases in between. The CDR3 is 15 amino acids. CDR3 DNA sequence: TGTGCCATCAGTGAGTCGGGTGGCCTCCAAGAGACCCAGTACTTC. This codes for CAISESGGLQETQYF.

CDR3 sequence reads: CASSWTGESNQPQHF. The CDR3 DNA reads as TGTGCCAGCAGTTGGACAGGGGAAAGCAATCAGCCCCAGCATTTT. The chain carries TRBV2 and TRBJ1-5; the match to TRBD1 covers 9 bases. V was clipped by 5 bases and J by 1 base; unmatched bases: 3. The CDR3 is made up of 15 amino acids. CDR1 SNHLY and CDR2 FYNNEI come from the germline V gene. Supplemented by reference TRBV2 and TRBJ1-5, the full variable domain reads EPEVTQTPSHQVTQMGQEVILRCVPISNHLYFYWYRQILGQKVEFLVSFYNNEISEKSEIFDDQFSVERPDGSNFTLKIRSTKLEDSAMYFCASSWTGESNQPQHFGDGTRLSIL.

This clonotype was seen only a few times. The chain employs TRBV4-1 and TRBJ1-5, with TRBD1 identical over 8 bases. V shed 1 base, J shed 5 bases, and the junction held 13 bases outside the gene matches. Germline values: CDR1 MGHRA, CDR2 YSYEKL. The CDR3 sequence is 18 residues long. The CDR3: CASSQVGRVAGGYQPQHF. The CDR3 DNA reads TGCGCCAGCAGCCAAGTGGGGCGGGTTGCAGGGGGCTATCAGCCCCAGCATTTT.

This clonotype has a handful of counts. The gene calls are TRBV18 and TRBJ2-2, with a tentative D call TRBD2 (5 bases). The CDR3 covers 14 residues. Trimming stripped 3 bases from V and 4 bases from J, with 9 bases between. Per the germline V gene, CDR1 is KGHSH and CDR2 is LQKENI. DNA of the CDR3: TGTGCCAGCTCACCCCTGGAGGTCACCGGGGAGCTGTTTTTT. This sequence encodes CASSPLEVTGELFF. Drawing the rest from reference TRBV18 and TRBJ2-2, the complete variable domain is NAGVMQNPRHLVRRRGQEARLRCSPMKGHSHVYWYRQLPEEGLKFMVYLQKENIIDESGMPKERFSAEFPKEGPSILRIQQVVRGDSAAYFCASSPLEVTGELFFGEGSRLTVL.

The table lists this clonotype with a count of one. This chain joins TRBV18 and TRBJ2-5; D not resolved. Trimming cost V 1 base and J 3 bases, with 9 bases left between them. The CDR3 loop spans 14 amino acids. Germline values: CDR1 KGHSH, CDR2 LQKENI. In DNA, the CDR3 is TGTGCCAGCTCACCACGGCAGCTAAAAGAGACCCAGTACTTC. It encodes CASSPRQLKETQYF.

This chain links TRBV29-1 with TRBJ2-3; 12 bases are shared with TRBD2. CDR3 length: 15 residues. CDR1 is SQVTM, CDR2 ANQGSEA, per germline. J was trimmed by 4 bases and V by 6 bases; bases with no gene match: 8. The CDR3 region is CSVQTSGSRPDTQYF. CDR3 nucleotide sequence: TGCAGCGTCCAGACTAGCGGGAGTCGCCCAGATACGCAGTATTTT.

The chain has TRBV20-1 and TRBJ1-1, with TRBD1 identical over 9 bases. V gave up 4 bases and J gave up 5 bases; unmatched junction bases: 8. The CDR3 covers 14 residues. CDR1 is DFQATT, CDR2 SNEGSKA, per germline (reference sequence). CDR3 DNA: TGCAGTGCTAAGGGGTGGACAGGGGAGACTGAAGCTTTCTTT. Protein: CSAKGWTGETEAFF.

V and J are TRBV6-2 or TRBV6-3 and TRBJ2-7, with a tentative D call TRBD2 (6 bases). The germline V gene encodes CDR1 MNHEY and CDR2 SVGEGT. V lost 3 bases, J lost 2 bases, and 17 bases lay in between. There are 16 residues in the CDR3. The CDR3 protein is CASSYPPFRGTYEQYF. The CDR3 region has the DNA TGTGCCAGCAGTTATCCCCCCTTCCGCGGGACCTACGAGCAGTACTTC.

The chain couples TRBV30 to TRBJ2-7; D not resolved. V was pared by 3 bases and J by 0 bases, with 21 bases between. The CDR3 contains 17 residues. The germline V gene encodes CDR1 GTSNPN and CDR2 SVGIG (reference sequence). The CDR3 here is CAWSELGRQLISYEQYF. The CDR3 bases are TGTGCCTGGAGCGAACTTGGTCGGCAACTAATCTCCTACGAGCAGTACTTC.